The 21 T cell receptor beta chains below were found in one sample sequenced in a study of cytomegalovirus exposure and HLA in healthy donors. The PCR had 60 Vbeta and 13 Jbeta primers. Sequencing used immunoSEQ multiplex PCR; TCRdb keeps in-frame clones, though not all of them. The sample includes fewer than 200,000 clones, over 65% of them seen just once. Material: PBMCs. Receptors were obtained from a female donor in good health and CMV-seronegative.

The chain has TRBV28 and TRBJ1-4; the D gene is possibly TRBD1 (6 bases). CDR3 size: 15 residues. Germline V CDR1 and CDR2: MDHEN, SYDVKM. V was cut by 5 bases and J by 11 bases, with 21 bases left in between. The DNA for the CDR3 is TGTGCCAGCAGTACCTCGAGTTCAGGGGCCATCAAACTGTTTTTT. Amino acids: CASSTSSSGAIKLFF.

The CDR3 here is CASSPTGRNTEAFF. For the CDR3, the DNA is TGTGCCAGCAGCCCAACAGGGAGGAACACTGAAGCTTTCTTT. The genes are TRBV11-3 and TRBJ1-1; TRBD1 is a possible D gene (6 bases). V lost 5 bases, J lost 1 base, and 11 bases lay in between. The CDR3 is 14 amino acids. Germline V gene lookup returns CDR1 SGHNT and CDR2 YENEEA.

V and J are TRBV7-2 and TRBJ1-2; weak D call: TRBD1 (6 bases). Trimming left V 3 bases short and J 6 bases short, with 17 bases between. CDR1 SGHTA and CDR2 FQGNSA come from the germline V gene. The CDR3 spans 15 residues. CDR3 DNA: TGTGCCAGCAGCTTTTACAGGGTGGAGGAAAATGGCTACACCTTC. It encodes CASSFYRVEENGYTF.

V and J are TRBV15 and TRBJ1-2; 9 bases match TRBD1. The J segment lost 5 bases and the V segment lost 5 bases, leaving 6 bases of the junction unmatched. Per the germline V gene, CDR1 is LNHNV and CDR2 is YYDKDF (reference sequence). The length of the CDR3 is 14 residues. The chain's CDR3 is CATSPDRGRYGYTF. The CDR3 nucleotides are TGTGCCACCAGCCCGGACAGGGGACGGTATGGCTACACCTTC. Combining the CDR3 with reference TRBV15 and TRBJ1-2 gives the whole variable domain DAMVIQNPRYQVTQFGKPVTLSCSQTLNHNVMYWYQQKSSQAPKLLFHYYDKDFNNEADTPDNFQSRRPNTSFCFLDIRSPGLGDTAMYLCATSPDRGRYGYTFGSGTRLTVV.

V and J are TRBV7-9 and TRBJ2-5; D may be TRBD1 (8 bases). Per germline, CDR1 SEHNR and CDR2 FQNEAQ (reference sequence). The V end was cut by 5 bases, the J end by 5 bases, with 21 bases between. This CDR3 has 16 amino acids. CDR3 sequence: CASSRPATGGGETQYF. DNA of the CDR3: TGTGCCAGCAGCCGTCCCGCCACAGGGGGAGGGGAGACCCAGTACTTC.

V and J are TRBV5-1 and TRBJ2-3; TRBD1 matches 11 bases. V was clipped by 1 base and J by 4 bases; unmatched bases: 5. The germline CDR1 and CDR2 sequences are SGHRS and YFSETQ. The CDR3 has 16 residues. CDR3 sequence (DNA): TGCGCCAGCAGCTTGAAGGACAGGGGGCTAGCAGATACGCAGTATTTT. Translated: CASSLKDRGLADTQYF.

DNA of the CDR3: TGTGCCAGCAGCGCGGGCGGGAGGGGGCAAGAGACCCAGTACTTC. Protein sequence: CASSAGGRGQETQYF. The chain has TRBV9 and TRBJ2-5, with 9 bases that match TRBD2. CDR1 and CDR2 (germline): SGDLS, YYNGEE. Trimming removed 3 bases from V and 2 bases from J; junction bases left unmatched: 5. This CDR3 has 15 residues.

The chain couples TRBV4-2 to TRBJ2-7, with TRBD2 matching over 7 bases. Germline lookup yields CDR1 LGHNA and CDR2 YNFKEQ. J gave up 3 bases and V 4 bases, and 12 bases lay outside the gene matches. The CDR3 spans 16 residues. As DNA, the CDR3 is TGTGCCAGCAGCCCCCGGGCTAGCGGAATAGTCTACGAGCAGTACTTC. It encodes CASSPRASGIVYEQYF.

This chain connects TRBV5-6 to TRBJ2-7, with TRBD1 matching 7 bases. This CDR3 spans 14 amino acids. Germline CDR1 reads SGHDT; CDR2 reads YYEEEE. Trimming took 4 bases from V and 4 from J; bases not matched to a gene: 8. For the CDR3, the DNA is TGTGCCAGCAGCCAGATCGGACAGGTATACGAGCAGTACTTC. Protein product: CASSQIGQVYEQYF.

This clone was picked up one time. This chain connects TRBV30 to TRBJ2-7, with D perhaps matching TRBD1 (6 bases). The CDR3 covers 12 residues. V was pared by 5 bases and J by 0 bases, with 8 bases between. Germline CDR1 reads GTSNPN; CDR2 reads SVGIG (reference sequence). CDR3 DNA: TGTGCCTGGGACAGGTCCTCCTACGAGCAGTACTTC. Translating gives CAWDRSSYEQYF. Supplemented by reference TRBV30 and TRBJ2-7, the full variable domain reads SQTIHQWPATLVQPVGSPLSLECTVEGTSNPNLYWYRQAAGRGLQLLFYSVGIGQISSEVPQNLSASRPQDRQFILSSKKLLLSDSGFYLCAWDRSSYEQYFGPGTRLTVT.

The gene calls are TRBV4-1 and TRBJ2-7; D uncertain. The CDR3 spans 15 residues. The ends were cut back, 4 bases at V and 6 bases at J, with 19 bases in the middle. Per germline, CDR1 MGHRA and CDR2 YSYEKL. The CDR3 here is CASSPLGFRLREQYF. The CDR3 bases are TGCGCCAGCAGCCCTCTAGGTTTTCGGCTCCGCGAGCAGTACTTC.

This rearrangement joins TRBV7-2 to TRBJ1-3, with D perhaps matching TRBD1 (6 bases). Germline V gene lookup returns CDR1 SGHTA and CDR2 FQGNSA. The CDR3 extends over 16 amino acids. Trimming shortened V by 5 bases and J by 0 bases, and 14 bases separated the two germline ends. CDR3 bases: TGTGCCAGCAGCGCCGCAGGGGTGCGCTCTGGAAACACCATATATTTT. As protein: CASSAAGVRSGNTIYF.

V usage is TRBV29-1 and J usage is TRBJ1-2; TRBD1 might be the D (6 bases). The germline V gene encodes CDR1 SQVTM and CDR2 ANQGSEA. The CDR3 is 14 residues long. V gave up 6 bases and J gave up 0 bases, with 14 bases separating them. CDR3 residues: CSVETGQPNYGYTF. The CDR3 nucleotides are TGCAGCGTAGAGACAGGACAACCTAACTATGGCTACACCTTC.

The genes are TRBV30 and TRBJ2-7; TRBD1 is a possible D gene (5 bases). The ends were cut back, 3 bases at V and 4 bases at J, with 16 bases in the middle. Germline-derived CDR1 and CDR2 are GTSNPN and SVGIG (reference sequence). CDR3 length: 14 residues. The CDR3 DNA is TGTGCCTGGAGCGTGCTAGGGGCCCAGTACGAGCAGTACTTC. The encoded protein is CAWSVLGAQYEQYF.

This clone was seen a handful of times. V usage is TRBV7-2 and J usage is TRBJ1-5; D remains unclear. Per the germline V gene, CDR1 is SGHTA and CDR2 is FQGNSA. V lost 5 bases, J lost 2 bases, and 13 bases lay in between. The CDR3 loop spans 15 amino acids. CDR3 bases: TGTGCCAGCAGCCGGGAGTATAACGGCAATCAGCCCCAGCATTTT. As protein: CASSREYNGNQPQHF. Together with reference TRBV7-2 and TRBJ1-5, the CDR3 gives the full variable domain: GAGVSQSPSNKVTEKGKDVELRCDPISGHTALYWYRQSLGQGLEFLIYFQGNSAPDKSGLPSDRFSAERTGGSVSTLTIQRTQQEDSAVYLCASSREYNGNQPQHFGDGTRLSIL.

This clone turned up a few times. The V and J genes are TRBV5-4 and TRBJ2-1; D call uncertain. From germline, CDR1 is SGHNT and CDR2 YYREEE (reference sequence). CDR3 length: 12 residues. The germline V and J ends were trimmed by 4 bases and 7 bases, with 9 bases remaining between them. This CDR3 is CASSRSGNEQFF. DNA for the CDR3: TGTGCCAGCAGCCGGTCCGGTAATGAGCAGTTCTTC.

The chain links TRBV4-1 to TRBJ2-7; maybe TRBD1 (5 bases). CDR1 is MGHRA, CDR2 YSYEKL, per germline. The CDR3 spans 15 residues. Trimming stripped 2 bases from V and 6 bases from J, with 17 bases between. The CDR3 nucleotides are TGCGCCAGCAGCCAACAGGGAAATCAGGTACGCGAGCAGTACTTC. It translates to CASSQQGNQVREQYF.

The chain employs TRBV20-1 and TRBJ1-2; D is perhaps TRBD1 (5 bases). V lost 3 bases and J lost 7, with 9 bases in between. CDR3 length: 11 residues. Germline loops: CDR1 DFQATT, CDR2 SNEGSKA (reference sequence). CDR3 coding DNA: TGCAGTGCTAGCGGGCAGGGTGGCTACACCTTC. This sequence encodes CSASGQGGYTF.

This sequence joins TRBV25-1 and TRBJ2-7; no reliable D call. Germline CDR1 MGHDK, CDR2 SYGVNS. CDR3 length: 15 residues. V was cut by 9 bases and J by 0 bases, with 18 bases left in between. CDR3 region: CARLSNKIHSYEQYF. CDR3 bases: TGTGCCAGACTATCTAACAAAATACACTCCTACGAGCAGTACTTC.

CDR3 residues: CASSVLVGGSTDTQYF. The CDR3 DNA reads TGTGCCAGCAGCGTCTTGGTCGGGGGAAGCACAGATACGCAGTATTTT. This sequence joins TRBV9 and TRBJ2-3; TRBD2 might be the D (6 bases). The CDR3 runs 16 residues. In germline, CDR1 is SGDLS, CDR2 YYNGEE. V lost 2 bases, J lost 0 bases, and 13 bases lay in between.

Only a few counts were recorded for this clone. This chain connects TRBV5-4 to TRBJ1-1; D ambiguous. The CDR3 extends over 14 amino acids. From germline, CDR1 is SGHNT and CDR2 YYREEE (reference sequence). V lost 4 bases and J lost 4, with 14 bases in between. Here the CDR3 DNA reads TGTGCCAGCAGCACCCGGGGAGCGGGCACTGAAGCTTTCTTT. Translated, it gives CASSTRGAGTEAFF.